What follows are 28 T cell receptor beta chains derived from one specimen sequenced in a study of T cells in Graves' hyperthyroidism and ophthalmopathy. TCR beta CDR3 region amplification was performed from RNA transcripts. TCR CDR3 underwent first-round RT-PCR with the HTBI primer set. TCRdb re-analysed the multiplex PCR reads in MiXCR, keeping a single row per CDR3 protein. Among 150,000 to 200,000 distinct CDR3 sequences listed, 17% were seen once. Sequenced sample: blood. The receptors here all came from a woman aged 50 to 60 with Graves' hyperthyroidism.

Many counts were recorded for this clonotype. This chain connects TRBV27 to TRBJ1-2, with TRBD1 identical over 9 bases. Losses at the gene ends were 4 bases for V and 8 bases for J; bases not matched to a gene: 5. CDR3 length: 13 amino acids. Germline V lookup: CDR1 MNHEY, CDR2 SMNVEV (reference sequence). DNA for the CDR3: TGTGCCAGCAGTTCCCACAGGGGGCAAGGCTACACCTTC. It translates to CASSSHRGQGYTF.

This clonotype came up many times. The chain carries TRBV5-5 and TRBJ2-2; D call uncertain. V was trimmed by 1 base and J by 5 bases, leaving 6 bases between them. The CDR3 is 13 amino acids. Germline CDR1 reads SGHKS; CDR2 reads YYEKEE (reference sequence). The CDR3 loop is CASSLTGTGELFF. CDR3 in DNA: TGTGCCAGCAGCTTGACCGGTACCGGGGAGCTGTTTTTT.

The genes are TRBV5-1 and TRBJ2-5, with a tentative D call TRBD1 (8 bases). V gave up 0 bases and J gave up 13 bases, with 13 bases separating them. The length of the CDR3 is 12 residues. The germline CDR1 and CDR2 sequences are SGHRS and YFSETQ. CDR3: CASSLDRGGWYF. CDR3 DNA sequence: TGCGCCAGCAGCTTGGACAGGGGGGGATGGTACTTC. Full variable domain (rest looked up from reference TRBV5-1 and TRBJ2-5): KAGVTQTPRYLIKTRGQQVTLSCSPISGHRSVSWYQQTPGQGLQFLFEYFSETQRNKGNFPGRFSGRQFSNSRSEMNVSTLELGDSALYLCASSLDRGGWYFGPGTRLLVL.

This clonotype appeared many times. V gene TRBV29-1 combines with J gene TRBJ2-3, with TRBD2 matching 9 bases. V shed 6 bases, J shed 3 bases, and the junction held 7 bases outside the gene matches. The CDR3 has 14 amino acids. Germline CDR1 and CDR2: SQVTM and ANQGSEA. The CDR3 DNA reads TGCAGCGTCCCCCGCCTAGCGGGGACAGATACGCAGTATTTT. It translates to CSVPRLAGTDTQYF.

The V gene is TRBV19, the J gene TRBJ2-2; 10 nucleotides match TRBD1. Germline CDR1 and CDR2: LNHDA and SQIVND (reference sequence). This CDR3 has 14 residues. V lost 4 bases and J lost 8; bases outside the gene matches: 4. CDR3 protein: CASSTRQGAGELFF. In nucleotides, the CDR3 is TGTGCCAGTAGTACCCGACAGGGGGCGGGGGAGCTGTTTTTT.

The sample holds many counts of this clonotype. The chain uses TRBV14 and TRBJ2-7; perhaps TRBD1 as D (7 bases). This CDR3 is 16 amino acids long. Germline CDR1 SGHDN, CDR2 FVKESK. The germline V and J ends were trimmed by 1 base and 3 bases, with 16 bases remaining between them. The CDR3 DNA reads TGTGCCAGCAGCCAAGTTCGTGGGCAGGGGGGCTACGAGCAGTACTTC. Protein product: CASSQVRGQGGYEQYF.

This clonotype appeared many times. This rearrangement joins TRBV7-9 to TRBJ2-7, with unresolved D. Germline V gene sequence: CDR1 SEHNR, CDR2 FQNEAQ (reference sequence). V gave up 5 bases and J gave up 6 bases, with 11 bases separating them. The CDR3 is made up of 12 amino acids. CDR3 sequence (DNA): TGTGCCAGCAGCCTCCAGTCGTCCGAGCAGTACTTC. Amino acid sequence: CASSLQSSEQYF.

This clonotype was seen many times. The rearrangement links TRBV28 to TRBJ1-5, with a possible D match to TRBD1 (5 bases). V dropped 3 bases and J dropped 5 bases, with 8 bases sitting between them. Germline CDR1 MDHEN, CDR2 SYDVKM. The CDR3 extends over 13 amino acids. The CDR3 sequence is CASSFFRDQPQHF. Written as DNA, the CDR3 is TGTGCCAGCAGTTTTTTCAGGGATCAGCCCCAGCATTTT. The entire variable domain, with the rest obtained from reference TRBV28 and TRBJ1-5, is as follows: DVKVTQSSRYLVKRTGEKVFLECVQDMDHENMFWYRQDPGLGLRLIYFSYDVKMKEKGDIPEGYSVSREKKERFSLILESASTNQTSMYLCASSFFRDQPQHFGDGTRLSIL.

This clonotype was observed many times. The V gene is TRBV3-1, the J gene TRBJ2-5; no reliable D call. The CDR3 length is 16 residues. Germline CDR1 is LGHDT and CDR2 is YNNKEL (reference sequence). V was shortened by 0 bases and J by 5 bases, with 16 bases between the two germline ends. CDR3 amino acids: CASSQDGSYPWETQYF. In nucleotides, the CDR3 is TGTGCCAGCAGCCAAGATGGCAGCTACCCTTGGGAGACCCAGTACTTC.

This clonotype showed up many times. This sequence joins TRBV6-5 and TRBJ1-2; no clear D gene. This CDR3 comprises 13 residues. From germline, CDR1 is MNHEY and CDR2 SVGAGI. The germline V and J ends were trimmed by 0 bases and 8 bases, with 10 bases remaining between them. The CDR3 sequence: CASSYSTGGGYTF. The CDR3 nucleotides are TGTGCCAGCAGTTACTCGACGGGTGGCGGCTACACCTTC.

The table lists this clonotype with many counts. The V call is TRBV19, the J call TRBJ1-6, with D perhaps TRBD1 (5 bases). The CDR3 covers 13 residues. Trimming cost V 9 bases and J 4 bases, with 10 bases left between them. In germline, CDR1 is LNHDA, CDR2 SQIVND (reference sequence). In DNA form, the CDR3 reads TGTGCCAGCAGGGTAGGGTATAATTCACCCCTCCACTTT. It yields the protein CASRVGYNSPLHF.

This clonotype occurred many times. The CDR3 reads CASSSPSRTGALEQYF. The CDR3 nucleotides are TGTGCCAGCAGTTCCCCGAGCCGGACAGGGGCACTCGAGCAGTACTTC. The V call is TRBV28, the J call TRBJ2-7, with 9 bases aligning to TRBD1. V gave up 4 bases and J gave up 6 bases; unmatched junction bases: 13. Germline V CDR1 and CDR2: MDHEN, SYDVKM. This CDR3 is built from 16 residues.

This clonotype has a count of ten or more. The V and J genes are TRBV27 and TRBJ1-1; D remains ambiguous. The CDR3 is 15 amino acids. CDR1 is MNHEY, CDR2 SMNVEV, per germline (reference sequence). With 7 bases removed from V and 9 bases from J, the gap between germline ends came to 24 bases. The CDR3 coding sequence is TGTGCCAGCATTAAAGGGATAGGGATGGCTGTCAAAGCTTTCTTT. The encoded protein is CASIKGIGMAVKAFF.

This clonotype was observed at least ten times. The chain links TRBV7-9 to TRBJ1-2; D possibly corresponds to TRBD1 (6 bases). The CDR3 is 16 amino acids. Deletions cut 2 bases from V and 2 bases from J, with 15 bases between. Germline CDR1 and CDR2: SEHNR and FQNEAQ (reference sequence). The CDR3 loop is CASSLLTGPLNYGYTF. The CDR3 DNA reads TGTGCCAGCAGCTTACTCACAGGGCCTCTGAACTATGGCTACACCTTC.

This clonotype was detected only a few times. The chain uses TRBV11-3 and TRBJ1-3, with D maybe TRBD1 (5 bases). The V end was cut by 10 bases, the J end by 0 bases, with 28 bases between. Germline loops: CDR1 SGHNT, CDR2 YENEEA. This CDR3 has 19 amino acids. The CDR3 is CATARGGLRGEGSGNTIYF. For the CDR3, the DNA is TGTGCCACCGCCCGAGGAGGTCTACGGGGGGAAGGCTCTGGAAACACCATATATTTT.

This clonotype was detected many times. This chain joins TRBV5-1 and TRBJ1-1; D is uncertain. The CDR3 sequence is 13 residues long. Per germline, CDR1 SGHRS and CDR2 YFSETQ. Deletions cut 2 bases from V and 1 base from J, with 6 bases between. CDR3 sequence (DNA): TGCGCCAGCAGCTTATGGGGGAACACTGAAGCTTTCTTT. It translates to CASSLWGNTEAFF.

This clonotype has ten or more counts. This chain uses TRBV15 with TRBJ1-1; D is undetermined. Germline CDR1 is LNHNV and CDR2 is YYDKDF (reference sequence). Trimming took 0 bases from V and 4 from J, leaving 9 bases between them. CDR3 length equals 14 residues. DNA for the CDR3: TGTGCCACCAGCAGAGATCGAGGCCCCACTGAAGCTTTCTTT. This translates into CATSRDRGPTEAFF.

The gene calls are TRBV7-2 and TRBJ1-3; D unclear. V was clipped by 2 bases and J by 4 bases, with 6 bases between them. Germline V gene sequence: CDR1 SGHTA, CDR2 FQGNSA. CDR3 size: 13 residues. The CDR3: CASSLTNGNTIYF. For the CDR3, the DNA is TGTGCCAGCAGCTTAACCAACGGAAACACCATATATTTT.

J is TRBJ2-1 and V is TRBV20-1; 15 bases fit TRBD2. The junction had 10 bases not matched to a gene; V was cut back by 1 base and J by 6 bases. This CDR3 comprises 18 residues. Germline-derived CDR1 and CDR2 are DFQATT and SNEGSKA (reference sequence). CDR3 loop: CSARAGTSGGRVSNEQFF. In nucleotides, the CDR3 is TGCAGTGCTAGAGCCGGGACTAGCGGGGGGCGGGTGTCCAATGAGCAGTTCTTC.

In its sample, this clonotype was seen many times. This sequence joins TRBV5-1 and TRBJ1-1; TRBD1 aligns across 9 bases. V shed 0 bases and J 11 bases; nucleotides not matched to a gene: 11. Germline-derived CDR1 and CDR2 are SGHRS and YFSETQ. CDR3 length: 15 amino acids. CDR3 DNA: TGCGCCAGCAGCTTGGCCGGAACAGGGGGCATAGGTGCTTTCTTT. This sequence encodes CASSLAGTGGIGAFF. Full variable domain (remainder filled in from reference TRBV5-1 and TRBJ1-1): KAGVTQTPRYLIKTRGQQVTLSCSPISGHRSVSWYQQTPGQGLQFLFEYFSETQRNKGNFPGRFSGRQFSNSRSEMNVSTLELGDSALYLCASSLAGTGGIGAFFGQGTRLTVV.

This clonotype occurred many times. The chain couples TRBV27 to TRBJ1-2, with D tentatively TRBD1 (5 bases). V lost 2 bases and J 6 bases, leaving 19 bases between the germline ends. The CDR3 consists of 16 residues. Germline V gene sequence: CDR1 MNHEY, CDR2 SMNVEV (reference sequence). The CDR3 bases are TGTGCCAGCAGTTTACCGGGACTCCAAAGAAGGGATGGCTACACCTTC. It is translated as CASSLPGLQRRDGYTF.

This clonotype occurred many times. The CDR3 bases are TGTGCCAGCGCCTGGGCCACTGAAGCTTTCTTT. Residues: CASAWATEAFF. The chain links TRBV2 to TRBJ1-1; no firm D call. CDR3 length equals 11 residues. The ends were cut back, 8 bases at V and 4 bases at J, with 8 bases in the middle. CDR1 and CDR2 (germline): SNHLY, FYNNEI.

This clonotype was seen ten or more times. CDR3 sequence (DNA): TGTGCCAGCAGCTTGATCGACGAGCAGTACTTC. This translates into CASSLIDEQYF. V usage is TRBV5-6 and J usage is TRBJ2-7, with D unresolved. Germline CDR1 and CDR2: SGHDT and YYEEEE. CDR3 length: 11 residues. The V end was cut by 1 base, the J end by 5 bases, with 4 bases between.

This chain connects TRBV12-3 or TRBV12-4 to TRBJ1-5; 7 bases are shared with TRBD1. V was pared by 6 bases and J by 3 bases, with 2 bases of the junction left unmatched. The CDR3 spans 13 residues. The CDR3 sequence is CASRGTDNQPQHF. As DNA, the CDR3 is TGTGCCAGCAGGGGGACAGACAATCAGCCCCAGCATTTT.

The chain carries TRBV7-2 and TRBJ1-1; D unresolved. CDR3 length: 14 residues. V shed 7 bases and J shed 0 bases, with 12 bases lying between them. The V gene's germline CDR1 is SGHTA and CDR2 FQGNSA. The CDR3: CASIFGPMNTEAFF. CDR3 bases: TGTGCCAGCATCTTCGGACCCATGAACACTGAAGCTTTCTTT.

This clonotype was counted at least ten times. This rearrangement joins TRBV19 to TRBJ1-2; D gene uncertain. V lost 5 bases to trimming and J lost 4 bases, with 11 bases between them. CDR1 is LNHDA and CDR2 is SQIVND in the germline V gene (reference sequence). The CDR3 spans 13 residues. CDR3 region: CASSWPGRYGYTF. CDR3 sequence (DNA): TGTGCCAGTAGTTGGCCGGGTCGCTATGGCTACACCTTC. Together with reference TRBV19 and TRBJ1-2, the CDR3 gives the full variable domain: DGGITQSPKYLFRKEGQNVTLSCEQNLNHDAMYWYRQDPGQGLRLIYYSQIVNDFQKGDIAEGYSVSREKKESFPLTVTSAQKNPTAFYLCASSWPGRYGYTFGSGTRLTVV.

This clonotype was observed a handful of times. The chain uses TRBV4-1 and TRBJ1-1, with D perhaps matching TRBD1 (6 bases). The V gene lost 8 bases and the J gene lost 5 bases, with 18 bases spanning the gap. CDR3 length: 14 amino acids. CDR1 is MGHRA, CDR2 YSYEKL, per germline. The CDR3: CASSGAGLGTEAFF. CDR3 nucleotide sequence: TGCGCCAGCTCAGGGGCGGGCTTGGGGACTGAAGCTTTCTTT.

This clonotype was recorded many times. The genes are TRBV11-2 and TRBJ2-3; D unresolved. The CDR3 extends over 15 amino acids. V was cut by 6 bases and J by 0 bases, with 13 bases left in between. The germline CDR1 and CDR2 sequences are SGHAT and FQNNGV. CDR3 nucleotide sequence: TGTGCCAGCAGTTCCGGAACGGCTAGCACAGATACGCAGTATTTT. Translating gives CASSSGTASTDTQYF.